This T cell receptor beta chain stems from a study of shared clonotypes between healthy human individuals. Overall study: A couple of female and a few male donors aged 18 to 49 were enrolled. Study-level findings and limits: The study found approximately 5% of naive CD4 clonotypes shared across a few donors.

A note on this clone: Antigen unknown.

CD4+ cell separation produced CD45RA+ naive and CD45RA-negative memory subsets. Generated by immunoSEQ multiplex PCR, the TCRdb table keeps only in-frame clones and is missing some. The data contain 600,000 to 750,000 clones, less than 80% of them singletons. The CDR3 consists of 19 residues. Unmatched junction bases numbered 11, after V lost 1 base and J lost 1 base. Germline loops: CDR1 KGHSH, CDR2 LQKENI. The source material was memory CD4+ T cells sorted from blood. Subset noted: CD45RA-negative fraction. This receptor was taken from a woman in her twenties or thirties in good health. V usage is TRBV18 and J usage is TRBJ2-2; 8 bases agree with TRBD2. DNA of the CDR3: TGTGCCAGCTCACCACTTGGTCCGGGAGGGCCAGGGAACACCGGGGAGCTGTTTTTT. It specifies CASSPLGPGGPGNTGELFF.